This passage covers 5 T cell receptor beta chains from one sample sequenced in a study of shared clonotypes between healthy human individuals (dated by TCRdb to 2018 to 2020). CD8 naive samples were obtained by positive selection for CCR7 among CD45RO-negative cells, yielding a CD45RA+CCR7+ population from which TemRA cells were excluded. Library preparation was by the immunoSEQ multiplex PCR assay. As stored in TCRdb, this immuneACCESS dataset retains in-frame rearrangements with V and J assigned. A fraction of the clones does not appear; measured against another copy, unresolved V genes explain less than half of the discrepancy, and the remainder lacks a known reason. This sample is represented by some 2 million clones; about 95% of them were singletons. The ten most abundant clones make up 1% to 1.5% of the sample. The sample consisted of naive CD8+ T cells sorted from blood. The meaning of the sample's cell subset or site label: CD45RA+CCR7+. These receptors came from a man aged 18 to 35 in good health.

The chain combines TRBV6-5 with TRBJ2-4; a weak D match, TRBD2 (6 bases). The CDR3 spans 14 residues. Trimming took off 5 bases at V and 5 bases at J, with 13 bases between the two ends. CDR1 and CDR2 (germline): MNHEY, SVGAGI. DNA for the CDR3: TGTGCCAGCAGTCCCCTCGGGAGTCAAAACATTCAGTACTTC. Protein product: CASSPLGSQNIQYF.

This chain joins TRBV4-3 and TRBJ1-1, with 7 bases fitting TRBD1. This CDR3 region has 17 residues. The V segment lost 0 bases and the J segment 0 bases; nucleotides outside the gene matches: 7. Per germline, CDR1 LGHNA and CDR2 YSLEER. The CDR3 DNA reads TGCGCCAGCAGCCAAGATCTAACAGGGGTTATGAACACTGAAGCTTTCTTT. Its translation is CASSQDLTGVMNTEAFF.

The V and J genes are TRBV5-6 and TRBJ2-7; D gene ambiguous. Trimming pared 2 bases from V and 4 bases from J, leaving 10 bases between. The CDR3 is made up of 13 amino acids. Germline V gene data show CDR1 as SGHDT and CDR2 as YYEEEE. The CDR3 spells CASSFYSIYEQYF. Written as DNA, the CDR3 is TGTGCCAGCAGCTTCTATTCGATATACGAGCAGTACTTC.

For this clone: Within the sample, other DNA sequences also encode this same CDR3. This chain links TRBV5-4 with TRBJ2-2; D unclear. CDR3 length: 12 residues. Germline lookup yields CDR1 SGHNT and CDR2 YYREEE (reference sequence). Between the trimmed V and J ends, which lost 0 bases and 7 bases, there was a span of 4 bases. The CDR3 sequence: CASSLAGGELFF. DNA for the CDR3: TGTGCCAGCAGCTTGGCGGGCGGGGAGCTGTTTTTT.

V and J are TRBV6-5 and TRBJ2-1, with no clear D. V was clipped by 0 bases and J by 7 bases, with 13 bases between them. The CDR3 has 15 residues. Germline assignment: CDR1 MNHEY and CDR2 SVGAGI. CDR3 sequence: CASSYSRRPGNEQFF. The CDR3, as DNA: TGTGCCAGCAGTTACTCACGGCGGCCTGGGAATGAGCAGTTCTTC.